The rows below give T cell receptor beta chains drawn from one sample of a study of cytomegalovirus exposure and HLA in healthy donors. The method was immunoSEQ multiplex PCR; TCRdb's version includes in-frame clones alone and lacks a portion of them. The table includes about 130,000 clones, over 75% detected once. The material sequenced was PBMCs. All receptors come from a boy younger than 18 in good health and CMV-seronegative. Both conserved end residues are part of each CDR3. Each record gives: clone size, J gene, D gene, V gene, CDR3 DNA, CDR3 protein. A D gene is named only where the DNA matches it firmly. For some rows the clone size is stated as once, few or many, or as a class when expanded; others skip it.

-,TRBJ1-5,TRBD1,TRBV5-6,TGTGCCAGCAGCTTCCGACAGGGAATGGGTAATCAGCCCCAGCATTTT,CASSFRQGMGNQPQHF
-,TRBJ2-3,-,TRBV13,TGTGCCAGCAGCGTCCGGAGGGGTAGCACAGATACGCAGTATTTT,CASSVRRGSTDTQYF
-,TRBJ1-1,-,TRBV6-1,TGTGCCAGCAGTGAACAGGGTGAAGCTTTCTTT,CASSEQGEAFF
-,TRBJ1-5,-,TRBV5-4,TGTGCCAGCAGCTCTTGGGAGGAGAGCAATCAGCCCCAGCATTTT,CASSSWEESNQPQHF
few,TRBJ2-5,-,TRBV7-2,TGTGCCAGCAGCTTAGGTCCTAGTCAAGAGACCCAGTACTTC,CASSLGPSQETQYF
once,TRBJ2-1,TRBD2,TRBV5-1,TGCGCCAGCAGCTTGAGCGGGAACTACAATGAGCAGTTCTTC,CASSLSGNYNEQFF
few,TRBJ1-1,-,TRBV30,TGTGCCTGGAGTGGAGGGCGGACTGAAGCTTTCTTT,CAWSGGRTEAFF
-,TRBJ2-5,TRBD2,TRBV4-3,TGCGCCAGCAGCCGAGTAATAGCGGGAGGACTTCAAGAGACCCAGTACTTC,CASSRVIAGGLQETQYF
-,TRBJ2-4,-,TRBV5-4,TGTGCCAGCACCCCGGGGGAAACCAAAAACATTCAGTACTTC,CASTPGETKNIQYF
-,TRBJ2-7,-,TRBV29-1,TGCAGCGTTGCACAGGACTCCTACGAGCAGTACTTC,CSVAQDSYEQYF
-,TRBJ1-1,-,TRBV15,TGTGCCACCAGCAGAGATAAGACAGGTTGGGCTTTCTTT,CATSRDKTGWAFF
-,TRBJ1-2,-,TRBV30,TGTGCCTGGAGCCCAGGTAGACATTCCAGCTATGGCTACACCTTC,CAWSPGRHSSYGYTF
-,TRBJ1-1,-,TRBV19,TGTGCCAGTAGTAAACAGGGAGAATTGAACACTGAAGCTTTCTTT,CASSKQGELNTEAFF
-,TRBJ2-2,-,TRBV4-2,TGTGCCAGCAGCCAACTAGAGGCCGGGGAGCTGTTTTTT,CASSQLEAGELFF
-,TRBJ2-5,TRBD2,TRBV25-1,TGTGCCAGCAGTGAAATTAGCGGGGCCGGGGCGACCCAGTACTTC,CASSEISGAGATQYF
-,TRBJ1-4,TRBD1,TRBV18,TGTGCCAGTCGTACAGGGGAGCGTGAAAAACTGTTTTTT,CASRTGEREKLFF
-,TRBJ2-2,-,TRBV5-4,TGTGCCAGCAGCTTACACCAGAACACCGGGGAGCTGTTTTTT,CASSLHQNTGELFF
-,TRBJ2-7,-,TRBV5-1,TGCGCCAGCAGCATACCACAGAGCTCCTACGAGCAGTACTTC,CASSIPQSSYEQYF
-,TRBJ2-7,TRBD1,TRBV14,TGTGCCAGCAGCCAAGATCTGACAGGGGAATCCTACGAGCAGTACTTC,CASSQDLTGESYEQYF
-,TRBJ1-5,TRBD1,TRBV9,TGTGCCAGCAGCGCCGGGACAGGGCATCAGCCCCAGCATTTT,CASSAGTGHQPQHF
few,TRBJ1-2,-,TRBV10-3,TGTGCCATCAGTGATGACAGAGCGCCTAACTATGGCTACACCTTC,CAISDDRAPNYGYTF
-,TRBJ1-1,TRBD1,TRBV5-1,TGCGCCAGCAGCTGGGGGACAGGAATGAACACTGAAGCTTTCTTT,CASSWGTGMNTEAFF
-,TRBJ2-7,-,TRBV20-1,TGCAGTGCTAGTTCCGGCTACGAGCAGTACTTC,CSASSGYEQYF
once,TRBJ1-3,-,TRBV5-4,TGTGCCAGCAGCTTGGTTACCCGGTCCGACTCTGGAAACACCATATATTTT,CASSLVTRSDSGNTIYF
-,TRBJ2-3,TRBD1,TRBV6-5,TGTGCCAGCAGTTACGGGACAGGAGGCGCCACAGATACGCAGTATTTT,CASSYGTGGATDTQYF
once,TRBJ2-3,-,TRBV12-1,TGTGCCAGCAGCTCAAGGACTAGCGGGGGGTGGGATACGCAGTATTTT,CASSSRTSGGWDTQYF
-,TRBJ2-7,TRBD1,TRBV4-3,TGCGCCAGCAGCCAAGAAGGACAGGGCTTATACGAGCAGTACTTC,CASSQEGQGLYEQYF
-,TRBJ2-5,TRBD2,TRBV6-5,TGTGCCAGCAGTAGCGGGGGGGCTTCAGGGGAGACCCAGTACTTC,CASSSGGASGETQYF
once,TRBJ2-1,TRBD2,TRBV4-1,TGCGCCAGCAGCCAAGATGGGACTAGCCCCAGGGCCTACAATGAGCAGTTCTTC,CASSQDGTSPRAYNEQFF
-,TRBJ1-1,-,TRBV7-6,TGTGCCAGCAGCTTAGCGTATAACACTGAAGCTTTCTTT,CASSLAYNTEAFF
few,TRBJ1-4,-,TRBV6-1,TGTGCCAGCGATGGGGACAATCCGGGGGAAAAACTGTTTTTT,CASDGDNPGEKLFF
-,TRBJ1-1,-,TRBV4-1,TGCGCCAGCAGCAAAGTATTGAACACTGAAGCTTTCTTT,CASSKVLNTEAFF
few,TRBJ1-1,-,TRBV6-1,TGTGCCAGCGAGACAGGCCCCCTGAACACTGAAGCTTTCTTT,CASETGPLNTEAFF
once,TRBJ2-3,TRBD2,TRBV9,TGTGCCAGCAGCACCCTAGCGGGGAGCACAGATACGCAGTATTTT,CASSTLAGSTDTQYF
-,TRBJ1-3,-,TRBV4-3,TGCGCCAGCAGCCAAGATCGGCAGGGTGGAAACACCATATATTTT,CASSQDRQGGNTIYF
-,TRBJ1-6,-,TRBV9,TGTGCCAGCAGCGGACAGACCCTCCACTTT,CASSGQTLHF
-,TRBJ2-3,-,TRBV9,TGTGCCAGCAGCGTCTCTGGGGGGTCAACAGATACGCAGTATTTT,CASSVSGGSTDTQYF
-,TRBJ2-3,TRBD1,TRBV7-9,TGTGCCAGCAGCTCGGGGACAGGGGAAGGGAATACGCAGTATTTT,CASSSGTGEGNTQYF
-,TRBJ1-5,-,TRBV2,TGTGCCAGCAGTGGAGTTTCGGGCAATCAGCCCCAGCATTTT,CASSGVSGNQPQHF
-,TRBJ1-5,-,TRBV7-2,TGTGCCAGCAGCCTACATTTTGGGCAGGGTGATTATAGCAATCAGCCCCAGCATTTT,CASSLHFGQGDYSNQPQHF
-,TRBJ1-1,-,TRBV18,TGTGCCAGCTCACCGGGAGGGGATAGAACTGAAGCTTTCTTT,CASSPGGDRTEAFF
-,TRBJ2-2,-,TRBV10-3,TGTGCCATCCCTCCAAGCCGTCCTAGTCGAAGAGAGCTGTTTTTT,CAIPPSRPSRRELFF
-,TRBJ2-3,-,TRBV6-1,TGTGCCAGCAGTGGGGCAGGGTCCACAGATACGCAGTATTTT,CASSGAGSTDTQYF
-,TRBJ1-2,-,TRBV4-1,TGCGCCAGCAGCCAAGACGGGGGGACCCCCGGTGATGGCTACCCCTTC,CASSQDGGTPGDGYPF
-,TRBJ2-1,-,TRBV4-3,TGCGCCAGCAGCCAAGATAGTACTAGTGGAGGGCGCGAGCAGTTCTTC,CASSQDSTSGGREQFF
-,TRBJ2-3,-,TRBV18,TGTGCCAGCTCACCACCCTCAATGACAACGCAGTATTTT,CASSPPSMTTQYF
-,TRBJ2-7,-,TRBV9,TGTGCCAGCAGCGTAGGAGTCCTAGCTTACCACGAGCAGTACTTC,CASSVGVLAYHEQYF
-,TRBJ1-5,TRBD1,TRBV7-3,TGTGCCAGCAGCTTCCCGACCCGGGACAGGGGGCCCAATCAGCCCCAGCATTTT,CASSFPTRDRGPNQPQHF
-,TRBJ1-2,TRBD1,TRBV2,TGTGCCAGCCCACCGGGACAGGGGGCAAGCTACACCTTC,CASPPGQGASYTF
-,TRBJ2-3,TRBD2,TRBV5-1,TGCGCCAGCAGCTTGGACGGGGGGAGCACAGATACGCAGTATTTT,CASSLDGGSTDTQYF